These T cell receptor beta chains were read from a single sample in a study of T-cell reconstitution after alpha-beta-depleted transplantation in children. TCRdb reprocessed the PCR reads with MiXCR, giving one entry per CDR3 protein. The sample holds around 960,000 distinct CDR3 sequences, roughly 29% seen once. Specimen: PBMCs, mostly from graft donor cells, collected 360 days after TCRalphabeta/CD19-depleted stem cell transplant. The source is a boy under two years old who had a stem cell transplant for SCID, so the T cells may come from the graft donor. Each CDR3 is given with its conserved first and last residue. A D gene is named only where the DNA matches it firmly. Size is omitted from some rows. Given values are once, few, many or a class for expanded clones.

V gene	D gene	clone size	J gene	CDR3 DNA	CDR3 protein
TRBV2	.	.	TRBJ2-2	TGTGCCAGCAGTGGCCCTCTAGCGACCACCGGGGAGCTGTTTTTT	CASSGPLATTGELFF
TRBV12-3/TRBV12-4	.	few	TRBJ2-1	TGTGCCAGCAGATCTCTTGGGGACCACTCCTACAATGAGCAGTTCTTC	CASRSLGDHSYNEQFF
TRBV5-1	.	few	TRBJ2-2	TGCGCCAGCACCCCTGGACAGCCCGGCGGGGAGCTGTTTTTT	CASTPGQPGGELFF
TRBV2	.	.	TRBJ2-2	TGTGCCAGCCAACCCGTCGGGACGCCGAACACCGGGGAGCTGTTTTTT	CASQPVGTPNTGELFF
TRBV6-5	.	.	TRBJ1-5	TGTGCCAGCAGCTACAGGAACAATCAGCCCCAGCATTTT	CASSYRNNQPQHF
TRBV27	.	.	TRBJ2-4	TGTGCCAGCAGCGGGGGAGGAAACATTCAGTACTTC	CASSGGGNIQYF
TRBV30	TRBD2	few	TRBJ2-7	TGTGCCTGGAGTGTAGAACCTACCCTAGCGGGGGATGTCTACGAGCAGTACTTC	CAWSVEPTLAGDVYEQYF
TRBV11-1	.	.	TRBJ2-3	TGTGCCAGCAGCTTCATATGGGGAAGGGGGTCTAGCACAGATACGCAGTATTTT	CASSFIWGRGSSTDTQYF
TRBV7-2	.	few	TRBJ2-1	TGTGCCAGCAGCAAGAGATACAGCTCCTACAATGAGCAGTTCTTC	CASSKRYSSYNEQFF
TRBV7-8	.	.	TRBJ1-2	TGTGCCAGCAGCCCACAGAAGGGTCAGGGGTTCTATGGCTACACCTTC	CASSPQKGQGFYGYTF
TRBV5-1	TRBD1	few	TRBJ2-3	TGCGCCAGCAGCTTGTGGACAGGGGGCACAGATACGCAGTATTTT	CASSLWTGGTDTQYF
TRBV10-3	TRBD2	few	TRBJ2-1	TGTGCCATCAGCGGGGGACTAAATTCCGATGAGCAGTTCTTC	CAISGGLNSDEQFF
TRBV9	.	few	TRBJ2-5	TGTGCCAGCAGCGTCTCCCCGGAGGTCCCCCAAGAGACCCAGTACTTC	CASSVSPEVPQETQYF
TRBV5-1	.	few	TRBJ1-2	TGCGCCAGCTCCCCGGCAGGGGAAAGGGGGTATGGCTACACCTTC	CASSPAGERGYGYTF
TRBV4-1	TRBD2	.	TRBJ2-1	TGCGCCAGCAGCCCGCCTAGCGGGGTGCACAATGAGCAGTTCTTC	CASSPPSGVHNEQFF
TRBV7-6	TRBD1	many	TRBJ2-2	TGTGCCAGCAGCTTAGTCACAGGGGCCGGGGAGCTGTTTTTT	CASSLVTGAGELFF
TRBV12-3/TRBV12-4	.	few	TRBJ2-2	TGTGCCAGCAGTTTAAGATCGAACACCGGGGAGCTGTTTTTT	CASSLRSNTGELFF
TRBV24-1	.	few	TRBJ2-7	TGTGCCACCAGTGCCCGGACACTACCCTATGAGCAGTACTTC	CATSARTLPYEQYF
TRBV5-1	.	few	TRBJ2-5	TGCGCCAGCAGTACCGCGACAGCTGAGACCCAGTACTTC	CASSTATAETQYF
TRBV4-1	TRBD1	once	TRBJ2-7	TGCGCCAGCATCCAAGGACAGGGCAGCTCCTACGAGCAGTACTTC	CASIQGQGSSYEQYF
TRBV20-1	.	few	TRBJ2-3	TGCAGTGCCCCTAGGCGGGGCAAGATTAAGGATACGCAGTATTTT	CSAPRRGKIKDTQYF
TRBV11-2	.	few	TRBJ2-3	TGTGCCAGCAGCTTGAGAGGGACGGTGAACACAGATACGCAGTATTTT	CASSLRGTVNTDTQYF
TRBV28	TRBD1	.	TRBJ2-3	TGTGCCAGCAGTTTTCCACCGTTTCGACAGGGGAGGAAAGATACGCAGTATTTT	CASSFPPFRQGRKDTQYF
TRBV5-1	.	.	TRBJ2-5	TGCGCCAGCAGTTACGGGGCTGGGGTGGAGACCCAGTACTTC	CASSYGAGVETQYF
TRBV5-1	TRBD1	many	TRBJ2-7	TGCGCCAGCAGCTTGGGGTACAGGGGCGAGCAGTACTTC	CASSLGYRGEQYF
TRBV10-3	TRBD2	few	TRBJ2-3	TGTGCCATCAGAAAGCGGGGGGGTAGCACAGATACGCAGTATTTT	CAIRKRGGSTDTQYF
TRBV4-1	TRBD2	few	TRBJ2-1	TGCGCCAGCAGCCAAGATCCGGGACTAGCGGGGTACAATGAGCAGTTCTTC	CASSQDPGLAGYNEQFF
TRBV27	.	few	TRBJ1-2	TGTGCCAGCAGTGGGACATCAGAGCTTTATGGCTACACCTTC	CASSGTSELYGYTF
TRBV2	TRBD1	few	TRBJ2-3	TGTGCCAGCAGGTCGACAGGGGGAAAGGAAGATACGCAGTATTTT	CASRSTGGKEDTQYF
TRBV7-8	TRBD1	.	TRBJ1-2	TGTGCCAGCAGCGAAGACAGGGAAGGGGGCTACACCTTC	CASSEDREGGYTF
TRBV5-1	.	.	TRBJ1-1	TGCGCCAGCAGCCGCGGGGGTGAGGGGACTGAAGCTTTCTTT	CASSRGGEGTEAFF
TRBV20-1	.	many	TRBJ2-1	TGCAGTGCTAGTTGGGGGGGCAGGTACAATGAGCAGTTCTTC	CSASWGGRYNEQFF
TRBV4-1	.	few	TRBJ1-4	TGCGCCAGCAGCCGCTTGGATGCAACTAATGAAAAACTGTTTTTT	CASSRLDATNEKLFF
TRBV7-3	TRBD2	once	TRBJ2-1	TGTGCCAGCAGCCCCAGGACTAGCGGGGGCACTTACAATGAGCAGTTCTTC	CASSPRTSGGTYNEQFF
TRBV20-1	TRBD1	few	TRBJ2-3	TGCAGCCGTGAGGGGGCCCTCACAGATACGCAGTATTTT	CSREGALTDTQYF
TRBV5-6	.	few	TRBJ2-1	TGTGCCAGCAGACCTAACCACTGGGGGCGGGATGAGCAGTTCTTC	CASRPNHWGRDEQFF
TRBV29-1	.	few	TRBJ1-2	TGCAGCACACAGGAAAGGGATGGCTACACCTTC	CSTQERDGYTF
TRBV20-1	TRBD1	.	TRBJ1-2	TGCAGTGCCAGCCGACAGGGAAAAGGCTATGGCTACACCTTC	CSASRQGKGYGYTF
TRBV7-8	.	.	TRBJ1-1	TGTGCCAGCAGCTTAGAATCAAGGGGGACTGAAGCTTTCTTT	CASSLESRGTEAFF
TRBV6-4	.	.	TRBJ2-1	TGTGCCAGCAGGAAGGCTGAGCAGTTCTTC	CASRKAEQFF
TRBV28	.	few	TRBJ2-1	TGTGCCAGCAGTACAACGATCTCGGGCAGGGTGAGGAATGAGCAGTTCTTC	CASSTTISGRVRNEQFF
TRBV11-2	.	.	TRBJ2-4	TGTGCCAGCAGCTTAGGGAATGCCAAAAACATTCAGTACTTC	CASSLGNAKNIQYF
TRBV29-1	TRBD2	.	TRBJ2-1	TGCAGCGTCAGCGGGGGGGCCACGGGTGAGCAGTTCTTC	CSVSGGATGEQFF
TRBV5-1	.	many	TRBJ2-3	TGCGCCAGCAGCAGGCGACGGGGGTCCTCCACAGATACGCAGTATTTT	CASSRRRGSSTDTQYF
TRBV12-3/TRBV12-4	.	.	TRBJ2-1	TGTGCCAGCAGTTTGCCGGACCACGGGCCGAACAATGAGCAGTTCTTC	CASSLPDHGPNNEQFF
TRBV2	TRBD1	.	TRBJ2-2	TGTGCCAGCACTGCGACAGGGGCGAGCACCGGGGAGCTGTTTTTT	CASTATGASTGELFF
TRBV12-3/TRBV12-4	.	.	TRBJ2-6	TGTGCCAGCAGCCCCATGCTCGGGACTGGGGCCAACGTCCTGACTTTC	CASSPMLGTGANVLTF
TRBV5-6	.	few	TRBJ1-1	TGTGCCAGCAGCCCGGGCAGGTACACTGAAGCTTTCTTT	CASSPGRYTEAFF
TRBV10-3	.	few	TRBJ2-5	TGTGCCATCAGTGTGGCCGGGGGCTCTGAGACCCAGTACTTC	CAISVAGGSETQYF
TRBV5-1	.	few	TRBJ1-1	TGCGCCAGCAGCTTACTCTATGGAAACACCATAATGAACACTGAAGCTTTCTTT	CASSLLYGNTIMNTEAFF
TRBV20-1	.	.	TRBJ1-5	TGCAGTGCCCTTGGGACGGCTAGCAATCAGCCCCAGCATTTT	CSALGTASNQPQHF
TRBV7-9	.	.	TRBJ2-7	TGTGCCAGCAGCCCACCCCTGGGCAACGAGCAGTACTTC	CASSPPLGNEQYF